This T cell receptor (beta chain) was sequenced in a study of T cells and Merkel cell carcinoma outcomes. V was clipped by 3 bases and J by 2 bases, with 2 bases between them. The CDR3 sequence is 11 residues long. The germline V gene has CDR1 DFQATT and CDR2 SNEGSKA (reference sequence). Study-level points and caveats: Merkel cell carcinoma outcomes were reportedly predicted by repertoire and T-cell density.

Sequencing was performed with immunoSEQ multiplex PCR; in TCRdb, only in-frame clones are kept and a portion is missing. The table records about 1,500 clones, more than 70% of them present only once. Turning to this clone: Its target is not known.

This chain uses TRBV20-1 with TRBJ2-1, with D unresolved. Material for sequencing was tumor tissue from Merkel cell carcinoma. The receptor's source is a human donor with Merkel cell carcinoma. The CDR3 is CSASPYNEQFF. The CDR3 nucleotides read TGCAGTGCTAGCCCCTACAATGAGCAGTTCTTC.